The 23 T cell receptor beta chains below all came from one sample that was sequenced in a study of T cell repertoires in cytomegalovirus infection. The antigens of these receptors remain unknown. TCRdb processed the reads anew with MiXCR; each CDR3 protein has one entry. The sample has 750,000 to 950,000 distinct CDR3 sequences, almost 30% seen once; the top ten hold over 10%. This material consisted of cultured CD8+ T cells from PBMCs, taken from culture after CMV antigen stimulation. Every receptor here comes from a human donor in good health (CMV status not recorded). Some clones in this sample may be carry-over from other donors' samples.

This clonotype has just one count. This sequence may be a read error, since a much larger clone differs from it by one base. The gene calls are TRBV7-9 and TRBJ1-2, with 8 bases lining up with TRBD1. The trim removed 5 bases at V and 4 bases at J, leaving 12 bases unmatched. The CDR3 is 16 amino acids. The V gene's germline CDR1 is SEHNR and CDR2 FQNEAQ (reference sequence). The CDR3 loop is CASSGRSYRGGYGYTF. The CDR3 nucleotides are TGTGCCAGCAGCGGGCGCTCCTACAGGGGGGGCTATGGCTACACCTTC.

The chain employs TRBV4-3 and TRBJ1-1, with unresolved D. The germline V gene has CDR1 LGHNA and CDR2 YSLEER. The V and J ends lost 5 bases and 0 bases respectively, with 13 bases between them. CDR3 size: 15 residues. The CDR3, as DNA: TGCGCCAGCAGCAAGTCGGAGGGTTTGAACACTGAAGCTTTCTTT. Residues: CASSKSEGLNTEAFF.

This clonotype was detected many times. The chain joins TRBV7-9 to TRBJ1-2, with TRBD1 as a possible D gene (5 bases). V shed 11 bases and J shed 5 bases, with 15 bases lying between them. This CDR3 has 12 residues. The germline CDR1 and CDR2 sequences are SEHNR and FQNEAQ (reference sequence). DNA of the CDR3: TGTGCCTCTTATCCGGGGGATTATGGCTACACCTTC. It specifies CASYPGDYGYTF.

The DNA of the CDR3 is TGTGCCAGCAGCTTATACCTGGGCAGCAATCAGCCCCAGCATTTT. It yields the protein CASSLYLGSNQPQHF. The rearrangement links TRBV7-4 to TRBJ1-5; no clear D gene. Germline CDR1 and CDR2: SGHVT and SQSDAQ. CDR3 length: 15 residues. With 2 bases removed from V and 1 base from J, the gap between germline ends came to 9 bases.

V and J are TRBV12-3 or TRBV12-4 and TRBJ1-1; tentatively, D is TRBD1 (6 bases). The V end lost 6 bases, the J end lost 3 bases, and 14 bases lay between the germline ends. The CDR3 totals 14 residues. The CDR3 DNA reads TGTGCCAGCAGCCCCTACAGGGAAGACACTGAAGCTTTCTTT. This gives the protein CASSPYREDTEAFF.

This clonotype was seen a handful of times. This chain joins TRBV12-3 or TRBV12-4 and TRBJ2-3, with TRBD2 as a possible D gene (6 bases). Trimming shortened V by 3 bases and J by 4 bases, and 14 bases separated the two germline ends. CDR3 length equals 15 residues. This CDR3 reads CASSFIGGRADTQYF. The CDR3 DNA reads as TGTGCCAGCAGTTTTATCGGGGGTAGAGCAGATACGCAGTATTTT.

This clonotype was seen only once. The CDR3 sequence is CASSEGGVRNQPQHF. The CDR3 nucleotides are TGTGCCAGCAGTGAAGGGGGGGTTCGCAATCAGCCCCAGCATTTT. The chain couples TRBV25-1 to TRBJ1-5; D is possibly TRBD1 (5 bases). Germline CDR1 and CDR2: MGHDK and SYGVNS. V was trimmed by 2 bases and J by 2 bases, leaving 10 bases between them. CDR3 length equals 15 residues.

The chain has TRBV19 and TRBJ2-7; 10 positions match TRBD1. The CDR3 contains 13 residues. Unmatched junction bases numbered 7, after V lost 8 bases and J lost 6 bases. CDR1 and CDR2 (germline): LNHDA, SQIVND (reference sequence). In DNA, the CDR3 is TGTGCCAGTTGGGGGACAGGGGTTTCCGAGCAGTACTTC. This codes for CASWGTGVSEQYF.

The chain is built from TRBV6-5 and TRBJ1-1, with D uncertain. V was trimmed by 2 bases and J by 3 bases, leaving 10 bases between them. Germline CDR1 reads MNHEY; CDR2 reads SVGAGI. The CDR3 contains 14 residues. As DNA, the CDR3 is TGTGCCAGCAGTTACGTCCCAACGTACACTGAAGCTTTCTTT. This gives the protein CASSYVPTYTEAFF.

This clonotype was seen repeatedly, ten times or more. The chain combines TRBV7-9 with TRBJ1-2; 11 bases are shared with TRBD1. Germline values: CDR1 SEHNR, CDR2 FQNEAQ (reference sequence). There are 14 residues in the CDR3. J gave up 8 bases and V 4 bases, and 6 bases lay outside the gene matches. Here the CDR3 DNA reads TGTGCCAGCAGCTCGGACAGGGGGCCTTGGGGCTACACCTTC. It specifies CASSSDRGPWGYTF.

This clonotype has just a few counts. The gene calls are TRBV2 and TRBJ2-1; TRBD2 is a possible D gene (6 bases). Trimming pared 9 bases from V and 8 bases from J, leaving 17 bases between. The V gene's germline CDR1 is SNHLY and CDR2 FYNNEI. The CDR3 consists of 13 residues. CDR3 sequence reads: CARTGVAEHEQFF. The CDR3 DNA sequence: TGTGCCAGAACGGGGGTGGCTGAACATGAGCAGTTCTTC.

A few counts support this clonotype. The chain has TRBV7-3 and TRBJ2-1; no firm D call. Trimming took 1 base from V and 0 from J, leaving 7 bases between them. The CDR3 consists of 15 residues. Germline assignment: CDR1 SGHTA and CDR2 FQGTGA. The CDR3 loop reads CASSLKQSSYNEQFF. Written as DNA, the CDR3 is TGTGCCAGCAGCTTAAAACAGAGCTCCTACAATGAGCAGTTCTTC.

J is TRBJ2-7 and V is TRBV7-8; 11 nucleotides line up with TRBD1. Trimming cost V 0 bases and J 4 bases; bases outside gene matches: 8. Germline V gives CDR1 SGHVS, CDR2 FQNEAQ. The CDR3 runs to 17 residues. The CDR3 bases are TGTGCCAGCAGCTTAGCCGGAGGTGGACAGGGGGCATACGAGCAGTACGTC. It yields the protein CASSLAGGGQGAYEQYV.

In this sample, this clonotype turned up many times. One junction end disagrees with the germline gene, perhaps due to a read error. The V and J genes are TRBV27 and TRBJ1-1; the D is unclear. There are 13 residues in the CDR3. Germline loops: CDR1 MNHEY, CDR2 SMNVEV (reference sequence). CDR3 bases: TGTGCCAGCAGCTTATATAAGAACACTGAAGCTTTCTTT. Protein product: CASSLYKNTEAFF.

This clonotype occurred a few times. The chain recombines TRBV12-3 or TRBV12-4 with TRBJ2-5, with D unresolved. This CDR3 spans 11 amino acids. V lost 3 bases and J 9 bases, leaving 8 bases between the germline ends. DNA for the CDR3: TGTGCCAGCAGTTTGGAGAACCCCCAGTACTTC. The encoded protein is CASSLENPQYF.

This clonotype has a handful of counts. V usage is TRBV12-3 or TRBV12-4 and J usage is TRBJ2-2; perhaps D is TRBD1 or TRBD2 (5 bases each). With 3 bases removed from V and 3 bases from J, the gap between germline ends came to 8 bases. The CDR3 contains 14 residues. The CDR3 loop reads CASSFLGDTGELFF. CDR3 bases: TGTGCCAGCAGTTTTTTGGGGGACACCGGGGAGCTGTTTTTT.

This clonotype was observed a few times. V usage is TRBV19 and J usage is TRBJ1-5; D is undetermined. Trimming removed 5 bases from V and 3 bases from J, with 14 bases in between. The CDR3 is 15 residues long. The V gene's germline CDR1 is LNHDA and CDR2 SQIVND (reference sequence). CDR3 sequence: CASSAPGWLNQPQHF. In DNA form, the CDR3 reads TGTGCCAGTAGTGCCCCGGGTTGGCTCAATCAGCCCCAGCATTTT. Variable domain in full (rest from reference TRBV19 and TRBJ1-5): DGGITQSPKYLFRKEGQNVTLSCEQNLNHDAMYWYRQDPGQGLRLIYYSQIVNDFQKGDIAEGYSVSREKKESFPLTVTSAQKNPTAFYLCASSAPGWLNQPQHFGDGTRLSIL.

The rearrangement uses TRBV20-1 and TRBJ1-3; the D is unclear. V lost 3 bases, J lost 0 bases, and 15 bases lay in between. This CDR3 contains 16 residues. In germline, CDR1 is DFQATT, CDR2 SNEGSKA (reference sequence). CDR3 loop: CSARATPDPSGNTIYF. DNA for the CDR3: TGCAGTGCTAGGGCGACCCCGGACCCCTCTGGAAACACCATATATTTT.

The rearrangement joins TRBV10-3 to TRBJ2-7; weak D call: TRBD2 (6 bases). The germline V gene encodes CDR1 ENHRY and CDR2 SYGVKD. Deletions cut 8 bases from V and 1 base from J, with 21 bases between. This CDR3 contains 16 residues. CDR3 DNA sequence: TGTGCCATCCTCACGGCAGCCTCCGGAGGGTCCTACGAGCAGTACTTC. It yields the protein CAILTAASGGSYEQYF.

This clonotype occurred a few times. The chain joins TRBV7-2 to TRBJ2-2; TRBD2 agrees at 7 bases. Germline lookup yields CDR1 SGHTA and CDR2 FQGNSA. The length of the CDR3 is 17 residues. The V and J ends lost 3 bases and 3 bases, in that order; junction bases with no gene match: 10. CDR3 sequence reads: CASSFSGPYRDTGELFF. CDR3 coding DNA: TGTGCCAGCAGCTTTAGCGGGCCATACCGGGACACCGGGGAGCTGTTTTTT.

The CDR3 sequence: CASSPRWQGGDNEQFF. In DNA, the CDR3 is TGTGCCAGCAGTCCCCGATGGCAAGGGGGGGACAATGAGCAGTTCTTC. The chain joins TRBV12-3 or TRBV12-4 to TRBJ2-1; TRBD2 is a possible D gene (7 bases). V gave up 5 bases and J gave up 5 bases, with 19 bases separating them. The CDR3 extends over 16 amino acids.

This clonotype was observed many times. J is TRBJ2-1 and V is TRBV7-2; the D is unclear. The length of the CDR3 is 14 residues. Trimming removed 5 bases from V and 0 bases from J, with 8 bases in between. Germline values: CDR1 SGHTA, CDR2 FQGNSA. The CDR3, as DNA: TGTGCCAGCAGCACCACCAACTCCTACAATGAGCAGTTCTTC. This gives the protein CASSTTNSYNEQFF.

This clonotype came up many times. J is TRBJ1-6 and V is TRBV7-2, with TRBD1 as a possible D gene (5 bases). Germline CDR1 SGHTA, CDR2 FQGNSA. Between the trimmed V and J ends, which lost 4 bases and 14 bases, there was a span of 21 bases. The CDR3 has 15 residues. This CDR3 is CASSSTDTRGGSLHF. CDR3 bases: TGTGCCAGCAGCTCCACGGACACTCGTGGAGGATCCCTCCACTTT.